This T cell receptor (beta chain) was identified in a study of T cell repertoires in cytomegalovirus infection. Background on the study: Public signatures in TCR beta pointed to CMV infection and matching HLA type. Study-wide points: Public TCR beta family frequency separated CMV-and-HLA carriers, including in an independent cohort. The response measured ex vivo was dominated by TCR beta clonotypes (HLA-C-restricted and CMV-specific).

The table lists this clonotype with a count of one. Its cognate antigen is unknown. TCRdb reprocessed the reads with MiXCR, giving one entry per CDR3 protein. Among roughly 100,000 distinct CDR3 sequences listed, 15% to 20% were seen once. The germline gives CDR1 SGHDT, CDR2 YYEEEE. The CDR3 totals 13 residues. After removal of 1 base from V and 6 bases from J, the junction contained 1 base not matched to a gene. The TCR comes from a human donor in good health (CMV status not recorded). Some clones in this sample may be carry-over from other donors' samples. The J gene is TRBJ2-3, the V gene TRBV5-6, with TRBD1 matching over 8 bases. The sequencing sample was made of PBMCs. The chain's CDR3 is CASSLQGADTQYF. The CDR3 DNA reads as TGTGCCAGCAGCTTGCAGGGGGCTGATACGCAGTATTTT.